A single sample is the source of the 21 T cell receptor beta chains below, sequenced in a study of blood T cell repertoires in COVID-19. Profiling relied on immunoSEQ multiplex PCR, and the TCRdb table lists in-frame clones only, not all of them. Of 13,000 to 15,000 clones listed, 80% to 90% are singletons. The specimen was peripheral blood. The receptors derive from a man aged 45-65 years with active COVID-19.

The chain is built from TRBV18 and TRBJ2-3; no definite D call. V shed 4 bases and J shed 0 bases, with 5 bases lying between them. CDR3 size: 13 residues. CDR1 KGHSH and CDR2 LQKENI come from the germline V gene. This CDR3 reads CASSLSSTDTQYF. CDR3 DNA: TGTGCCAGCTCACTCTCTAGCACAGATACGCAGTATTTT. The whole variable domain, remainder taken from reference TRBV18 and TRBJ2-3, is NAGVMQNPRHLVRRRGQEARLRCSPMKGHSHVYWYRQLPEEGLKFMVYLQKENIIDESGMPKERFSAEFPKEGPSILRIQQVVRGDSAAYFCASSLSSTDTQYFGPGTRLTVL.

A single count supports this clone. The J gene is TRBJ2-5, the V gene TRBV11-1; no clear D gene. CDR3 length: 16 residues. CDR1 and CDR2 (germline): SGHAT, FQDESV (reference sequence). Deletions cut 6 bases from V and 2 bases from J, with 19 bases between. The CDR3 is CASSSRRSKTQETQYF. The CDR3, as DNA: TGTGCCAGCAGTTCAAGGCGCAGCAAGACTCAAGAGACCCAGTACTTC. Full variable domain (rest looked up from reference TRBV11-1 and TRBJ2-5): EAEVAQSPRYKITEKSQAVAFWCDPISGHATLYWYRQILGQGPELLVQFQDESVVDDSQLPKDRFSAERLKGVDSTLKIQPAELGDSAMYLCASSSRRSKTQETQYFGPGTRLLVL.

This clone was found once. The V and J genes are TRBV7-3 and TRBJ2-7; TRBD1 matches 8 bases. Germline values: CDR1 SGHTA, CDR2 FQGTGA. The CDR3 is made up of 16 amino acids. With V trimmed by 5 bases and J by 9 bases, 18 bases remained unmatched. CDR3 nucleotide sequence: TGTGCCAGCAGCCCCCAAGGAGGGACAGGCAGGTCCCGGCAGTACTTC. It yields the protein CASSPQGGTGRSRQYF.

The rearrangement joins TRBV4-2 to TRBJ2-1; D might be TRBD2 (6 bases). Germline values: CDR1 LGHNA, CDR2 YNFKEQ. Trimming took off 3 bases at V and 5 bases at J, with 14 bases between the two ends. The CDR3 loop spans 15 amino acids. CDR3 nucleotide sequence: TGTGCCAGCAGCCAGCGGGGACGTGGGGACAATGAGCAGTTCTTC. Residues: CASSQRGRGDNEQFF.

CDR3 region: CASSSQDLQETQYF. The CDR3 nucleotides read TGCGCCAGCAGCTCGCAGGATCTCCAAGAGACCCAGTACTTC. This chain links TRBV5-1 with TRBJ2-5; D not certain. V was trimmed by 3 bases and J by 1 base, leaving 10 bases between them. The germline V gene has CDR1 SGHRS and CDR2 YFSETQ. The CDR3 sequence is 14 residues long.

This rearrangement joins TRBV30 to TRBJ1-2; maybe TRBD1 (6 bases). V was trimmed by 3 bases and J by 7 bases, leaving 21 bases between them. From germline, CDR1 is GTSNPN and CDR2 SVGIG (reference sequence). CDR3 length equals 15 residues. Written as DNA, the CDR3 is TGTGCCTGGAGAGCTACCGGGACACCAAGGGTTGGCTACACCTTC. This translates into CAWRATGTPRVGYTF.

The J gene is TRBJ2-7, the V gene TRBV7-2; the match to TRBD2 covers 7 bases. With V trimmed by 4 bases and J by 7 bases, 1 base remained unmatched. Germline V lookup: CDR1 SGHTA, CDR2 FQGNSA. This CDR3 is 11 amino acids long. In DNA, the CDR3 is TGTGCCAGCAGCTACGGGAGGGAGCAGTACTTC. Its protein product is CASSYGREQYF.

The V gene is TRBV7-2, the J gene TRBJ2-1; 9 nucleotides match TRBD2. Germline CDR1 is SGHTA and CDR2 is FQGNSA. The CDR3 totals 15 residues. With 1 base clipped from V and 5 bases from J, the junction kept 3 bases outside the gene matches. In nucleotides, the CDR3 is TGTGCCAGCAGCTTAGTAGCGGGAGATCACAATGAGCAGTTCTTC. It encodes CASSLVAGDHNEQFF.

This chain connects TRBV12-3 or TRBV12-4 to TRBJ1-1; 7 nucleotides align to TRBD1. The CDR3 sequence is 13 residues long. The trim removed 6 bases at V and 3 bases at J, leaving 4 bases unmatched. CDR3 amino acids: CASRGTVDTEAFF. CDR3 nucleotide sequence: TGTGCCAGCAGGGGGACAGTAGACACTGAAGCTTTCTTT.

The chain recombines TRBV7-9 with TRBJ2-1; D is unclear. Germline V gene sequence: CDR1 SEHNR, CDR2 FQNEAQ (reference sequence). V was pared by 2 bases and J by 0 bases, with 5 bases between. This CDR3 is 14 amino acids long. The CDR3 reads CASSLSFSYNEQFF. CDR3 nucleotide sequence: TGTGCCAGCAGCTTATCTTTCTCCTACAATGAGCAGTTCTTC.

The V call is TRBV28, the J call TRBJ2-4; tentative D call: TRBD2 (6 bases). Germline V gene lookup returns CDR1 MDHEN and CDR2 SYDVKM. The length of the CDR3 is 15 residues. The V end was cut by 5 bases, the J end by 7 bases, with 18 bases between. The CDR3 DNA follows: TGTGCCAGCAGTCCCCACGACGGACGGGAGAACATTCAGTACTTC. This translates into CASSPHDGRENIQYF.

J is TRBJ1-1 and V is TRBV4-1; 7 positions agree with TRBD1. The CDR3 has 15 residues. The V gene's germline CDR1 is MGHRA and CDR2 YSYEKL. Losses at the gene ends were 3 bases for V and 5 bases for J; bases not matched to a gene: 9. Here the CDR3 DNA reads TGCGCCAGCAGCCAGCAAGAGGGGGCTGGTACTGAAGCTTTCTTT. Amino acid sequence: CASSQQEGAGTEAFF.

This clone was detected once. This chain links TRBV6-6 with TRBJ2-7; 7 nucleotides line up with TRBD1. The trim removed 5 bases at V and 3 bases at J, leaving 10 bases unmatched. The CDR3 length is 15 residues. CDR1 is MNHNY, CDR2 SVGAGI, per germline (reference sequence). CDR3 nucleotides: TGTGCCAGCAGTCGACAGGGCGAGAGAAGCTACGAGCAGTACTTC. Translated: CASSRQGERSYEQYF.

The chain links TRBV6-1 to TRBJ1-3; D not resolved. Deletions cut 3 bases from V and 4 bases from J, with 19 bases between. The CDR3 runs 17 residues. CDR1 and CDR2 (germline): MNHNS, SASEGT. The CDR3 loop reads CASSDYRTGRPGNTIYF. As DNA, the CDR3 is TGTGCCAGCAGTGATTATCGGACTGGGAGGCCCGGAAACACCATATATTTT.

The chain employs TRBV6-1 and TRBJ1-3; weak D call: TRBD1 (6 bases). Trimming took off 3 bases at V and 3 bases at J, with 18 bases between the two ends. CDR1 and CDR2 from the germline V gene are MNHNS and SASEGT. The CDR3 sequence is 17 residues long. CDR3 loop: CASSDPGDARGGNTIYF. The CDR3 DNA reads TGTGCCAGCAGTGATCCAGGGGATGCCCGAGGTGGAAACACCATATATTTT.

J is TRBJ2-7 and V is TRBV2, with 7 bases lining up with TRBD1. CDR1 and CDR2 from the germline V gene are SNHLY and FYNNEI. CDR3 size: 14 residues. V shed 4 bases, J shed 1 base, and the junction held 4 bases outside the gene matches. CDR3 nucleotides: TGTGCCAGCAGTGGGACAGGTTGGTCCTACGAGCAGTACTTC. Amino acids: CASSGTGWSYEQYF.

This rearrangement joins TRBV25-1 to TRBJ1-2, with D perhaps matching TRBD1 (5 bases). V was trimmed by 1 base and J by 3 bases, leaving 9 bases between them. The CDR3 sequence is 14 residues long. Germline V gene sequence: CDR1 MGHDK, CDR2 SYGVNS. The chain's CDR3 is CASSESAGHYGYTF. Here the CDR3 DNA reads TGTGCCAGCAGTGAATCGGCAGGGCACTATGGCTACACCTTC.

This chain joins TRBV6-2 or TRBV6-3 and TRBJ2-5; 8 bases agree with TRBD2. With 3 bases clipped from V and 6 bases from J, the junction kept 12 bases outside the gene matches. The V gene's germline CDR1 is MNHEY and CDR2 SVGEGT. CDR3 length: 16 residues. The CDR3 loop reads CASSYKEREPSQTQYF. In DNA, the CDR3 is TGTGCCAGCAGTTATAAGGAGCGGGAGCCCTCGCAGACCCAGTACTTC.

Within the sample, this clone is large. The V gene is TRBV27, the J gene TRBJ1-4, with a possible D match to TRBD1 (5 bases). Germline CDR1 reads MNHEY; CDR2 reads SMNVEV (reference sequence). CDR3 length equals 14 residues. Trimming took off 4 bases at V and 8 bases at J, with 14 bases between the two ends. CDR3 nucleotides: TGTGCCAGCAGTTCCTGGCAGGGCGGCGAAAAACTGTTTTTT. Translating it yields CASSSWQGGEKLFF.

This clone was detected only once. This rearrangement joins TRBV7-9 to TRBJ2-7; 8 nucleotides align to TRBD2. CDR3 length: 14 amino acids. V lost 5 bases, J lost 0 bases, and 3 bases stayed unmatched. The germline gives CDR1 SEHNR, CDR2 FQNEAQ (reference sequence). CDR3 nucleotides: TGTGCCAGCAGCCGGGGGGGCCTCTCCTACGAGCAGTACTTC. Translated, it gives CASSRGGLSYEQYF.

The V gene is TRBV9, the J gene TRBJ2-7; D not resolved. The CDR3 covers 14 residues. Germline V lookup: CDR1 SGDLS, CDR2 YYNGEE. V was shortened by 4 bases and J by 2 bases, with 13 bases between the two germline ends. The CDR3 nucleotides are TGTGCCAGCAGCTCCCGTATCTCCCCCTACGAGCAGTACTTC. Its protein is CASSSRISPYEQYF.